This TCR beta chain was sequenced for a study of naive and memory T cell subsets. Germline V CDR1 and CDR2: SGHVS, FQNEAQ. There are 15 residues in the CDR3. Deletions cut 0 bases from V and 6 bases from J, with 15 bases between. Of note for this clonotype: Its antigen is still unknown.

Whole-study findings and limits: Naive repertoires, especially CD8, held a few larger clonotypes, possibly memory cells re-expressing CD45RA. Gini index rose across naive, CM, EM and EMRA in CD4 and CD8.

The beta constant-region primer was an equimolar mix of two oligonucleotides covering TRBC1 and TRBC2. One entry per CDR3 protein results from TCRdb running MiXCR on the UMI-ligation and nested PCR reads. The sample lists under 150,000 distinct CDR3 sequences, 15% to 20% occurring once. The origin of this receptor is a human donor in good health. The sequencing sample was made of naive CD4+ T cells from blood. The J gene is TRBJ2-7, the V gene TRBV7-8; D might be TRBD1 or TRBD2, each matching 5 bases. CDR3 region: CASSLAAPGTGEQYF. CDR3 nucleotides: TGTGCCAGCAGCTTAGCGGCTCCCGGGACGGGCGAGCAGTACTTC.